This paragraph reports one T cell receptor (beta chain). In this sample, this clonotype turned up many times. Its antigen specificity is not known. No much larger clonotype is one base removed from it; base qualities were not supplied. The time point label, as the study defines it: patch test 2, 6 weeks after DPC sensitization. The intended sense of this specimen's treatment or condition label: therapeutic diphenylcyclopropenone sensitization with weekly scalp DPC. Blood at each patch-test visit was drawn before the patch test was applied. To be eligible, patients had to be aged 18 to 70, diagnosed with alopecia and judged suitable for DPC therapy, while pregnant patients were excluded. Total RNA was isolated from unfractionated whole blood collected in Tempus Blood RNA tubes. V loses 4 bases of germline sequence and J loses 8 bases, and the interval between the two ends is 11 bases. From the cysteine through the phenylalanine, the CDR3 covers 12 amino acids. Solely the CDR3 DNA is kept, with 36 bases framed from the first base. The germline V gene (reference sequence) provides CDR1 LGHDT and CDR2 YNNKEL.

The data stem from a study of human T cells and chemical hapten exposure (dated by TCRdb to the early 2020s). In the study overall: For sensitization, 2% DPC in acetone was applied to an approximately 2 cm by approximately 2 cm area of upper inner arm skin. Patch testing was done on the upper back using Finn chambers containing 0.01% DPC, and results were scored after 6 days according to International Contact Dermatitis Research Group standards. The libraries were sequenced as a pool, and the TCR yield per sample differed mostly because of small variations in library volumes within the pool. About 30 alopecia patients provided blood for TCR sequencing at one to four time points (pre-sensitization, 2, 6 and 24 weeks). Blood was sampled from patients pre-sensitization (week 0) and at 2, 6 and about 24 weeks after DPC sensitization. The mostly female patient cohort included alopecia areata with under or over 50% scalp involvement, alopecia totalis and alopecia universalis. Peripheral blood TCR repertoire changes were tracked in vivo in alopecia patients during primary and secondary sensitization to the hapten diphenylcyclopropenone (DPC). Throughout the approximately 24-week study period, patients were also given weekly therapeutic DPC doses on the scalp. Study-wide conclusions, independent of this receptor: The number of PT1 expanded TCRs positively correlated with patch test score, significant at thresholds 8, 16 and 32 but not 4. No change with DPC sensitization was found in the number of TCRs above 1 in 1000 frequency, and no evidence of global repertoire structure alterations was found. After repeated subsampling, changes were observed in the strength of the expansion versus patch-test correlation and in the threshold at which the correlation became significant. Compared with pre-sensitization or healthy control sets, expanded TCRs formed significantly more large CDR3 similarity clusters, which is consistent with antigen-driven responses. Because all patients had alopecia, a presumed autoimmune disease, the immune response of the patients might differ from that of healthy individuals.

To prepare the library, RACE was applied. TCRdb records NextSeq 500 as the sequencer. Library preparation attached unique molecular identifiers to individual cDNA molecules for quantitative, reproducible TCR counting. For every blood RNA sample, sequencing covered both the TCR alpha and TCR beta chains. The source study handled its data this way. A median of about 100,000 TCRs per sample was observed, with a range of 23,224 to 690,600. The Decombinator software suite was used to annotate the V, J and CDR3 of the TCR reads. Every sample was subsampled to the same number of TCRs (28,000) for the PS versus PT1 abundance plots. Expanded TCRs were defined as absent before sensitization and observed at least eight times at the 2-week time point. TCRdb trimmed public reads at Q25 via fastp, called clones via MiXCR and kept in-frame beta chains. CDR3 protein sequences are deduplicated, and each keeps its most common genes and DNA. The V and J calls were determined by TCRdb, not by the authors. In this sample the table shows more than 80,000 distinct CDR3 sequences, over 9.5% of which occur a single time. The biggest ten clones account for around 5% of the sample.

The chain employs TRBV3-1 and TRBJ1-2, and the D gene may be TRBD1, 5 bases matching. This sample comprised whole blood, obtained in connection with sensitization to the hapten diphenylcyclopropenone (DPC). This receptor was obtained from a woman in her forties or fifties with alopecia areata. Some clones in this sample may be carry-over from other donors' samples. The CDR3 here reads CASSPQGTGYTF. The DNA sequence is TGTGCCAGCAGCCCGCAGGGAACCGGCTACACCTTC.